This TCR beta chain was found in a study of T-cell reconstitution after alpha-beta-depleted transplantation in children. The CDR3 is 15 amino acids. Germline values: CDR1 SGHDN, CDR2 FVKESK. The junction had 6 bases not matched to a gene; V was cut back by 4 bases and J by 3 bases. The library targeted TCRbeta and was prepared with unique molecular identifiers. TCRdb independently ran MiXCR on the PCR reads; one entry per CDR3 protein. There are roughly 590,000 distinct CDR3 sequences in the sample; around 16% occur only once, and approximately 1% lies in the top ten. Sequencing was performed on PBMCs from the stem cell graft donor, taken from the stem cell graft. This clonotype was sampled from a human donor who donated a stem cell graft to a child with acute myeloid leukemia. The chain has TRBV14 and TRBJ2-1; 7 bases agree with TRBD2. The CDR3 DNA reads as TGTGCCAGCAGCCCCGGGAGGTCCCTCTACAATGAGCAGTTCTTC. This translates into CASSPGRSLYNEQFF. The full variable domain, its missing parts supplied by reference TRBV14 and TRBJ2-1, is EAGVTQFPSHSVIEKGQTVTLRCDPISGHDNLYWYRRVMGKEIKFLLHFVKESKQDESGMPNNRFLAERTGGTYSTLKVQPAELEDSGVYFCASSPGRSLYNEQFFGPGTRLTVL.